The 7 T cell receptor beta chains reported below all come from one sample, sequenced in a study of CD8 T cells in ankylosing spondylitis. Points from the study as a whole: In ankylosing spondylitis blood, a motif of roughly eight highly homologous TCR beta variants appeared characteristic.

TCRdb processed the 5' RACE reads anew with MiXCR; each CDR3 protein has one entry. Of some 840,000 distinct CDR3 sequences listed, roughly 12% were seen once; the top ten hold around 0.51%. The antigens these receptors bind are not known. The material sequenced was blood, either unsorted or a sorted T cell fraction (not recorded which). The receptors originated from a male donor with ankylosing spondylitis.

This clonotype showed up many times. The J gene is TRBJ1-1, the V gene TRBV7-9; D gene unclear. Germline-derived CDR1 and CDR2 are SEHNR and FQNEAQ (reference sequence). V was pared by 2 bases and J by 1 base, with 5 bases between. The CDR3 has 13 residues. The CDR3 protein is CASSLTWNTEAFF. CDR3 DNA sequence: TGTGCCAGCAGCTTAACGTGGAACACTGAAGCTTTCTTT.

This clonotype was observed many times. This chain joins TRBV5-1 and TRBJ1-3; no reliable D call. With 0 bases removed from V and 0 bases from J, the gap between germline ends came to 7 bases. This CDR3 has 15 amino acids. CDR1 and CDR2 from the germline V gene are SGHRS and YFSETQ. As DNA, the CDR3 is TGCGCCAGCAGCTTGGCGGTTTCCTCTGGAAACACCATATATTTT. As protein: CASSLAVSSGNTIYF.

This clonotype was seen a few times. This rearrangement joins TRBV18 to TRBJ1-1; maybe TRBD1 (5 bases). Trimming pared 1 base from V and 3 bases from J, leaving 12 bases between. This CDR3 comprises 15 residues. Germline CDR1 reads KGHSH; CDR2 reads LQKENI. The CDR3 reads CASSPRGGSDTEAFF. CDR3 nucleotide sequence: TGTGCCAGCTCACCACGGGGGGGTTCGGACACTGAAGCTTTCTTT.

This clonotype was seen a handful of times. CDR3 sequence reads: CASSKEGDRGLYNEQFF. For the CDR3, the DNA is TGTGCCAGCAGCAAAGAAGGGGACAGGGGGCTGTACAATGAGCAGTTCTTC. The gene calls are TRBV21-1 and TRBJ2-1; the D call of TRBD1 is as the table states it, not checked on the DNA. TRBV21-1 represents a pseudogene. The CDR3 totals 17 residues.

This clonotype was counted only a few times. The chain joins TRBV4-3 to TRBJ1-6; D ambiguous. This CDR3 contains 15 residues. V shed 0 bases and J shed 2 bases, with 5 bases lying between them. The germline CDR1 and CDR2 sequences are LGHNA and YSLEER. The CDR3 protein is CASSQDGAYNSPLHF. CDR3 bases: TGCGCCAGCAGCCAAGATGGGGCCTATAATTCACCCCTCCACTTT.

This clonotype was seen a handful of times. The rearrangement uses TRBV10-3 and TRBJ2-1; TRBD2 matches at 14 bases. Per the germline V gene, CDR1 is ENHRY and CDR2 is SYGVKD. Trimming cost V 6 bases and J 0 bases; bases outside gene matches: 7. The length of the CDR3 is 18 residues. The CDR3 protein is CAIRRGLAGASSYNEQFF. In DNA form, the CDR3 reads TGTGCCATCAGAAGGGGACTAGCGGGGGCAAGCTCCTACAATGAGCAGTTCTTC.

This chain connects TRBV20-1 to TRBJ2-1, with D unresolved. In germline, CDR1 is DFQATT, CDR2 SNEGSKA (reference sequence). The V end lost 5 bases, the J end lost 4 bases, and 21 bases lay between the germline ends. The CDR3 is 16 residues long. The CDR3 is CSAAGPDLGLYNEQFF. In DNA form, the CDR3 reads TGCAGTGCTGCAGGCCCCGACCTCGGGCTTTACAATGAGCAGTTCTTC.